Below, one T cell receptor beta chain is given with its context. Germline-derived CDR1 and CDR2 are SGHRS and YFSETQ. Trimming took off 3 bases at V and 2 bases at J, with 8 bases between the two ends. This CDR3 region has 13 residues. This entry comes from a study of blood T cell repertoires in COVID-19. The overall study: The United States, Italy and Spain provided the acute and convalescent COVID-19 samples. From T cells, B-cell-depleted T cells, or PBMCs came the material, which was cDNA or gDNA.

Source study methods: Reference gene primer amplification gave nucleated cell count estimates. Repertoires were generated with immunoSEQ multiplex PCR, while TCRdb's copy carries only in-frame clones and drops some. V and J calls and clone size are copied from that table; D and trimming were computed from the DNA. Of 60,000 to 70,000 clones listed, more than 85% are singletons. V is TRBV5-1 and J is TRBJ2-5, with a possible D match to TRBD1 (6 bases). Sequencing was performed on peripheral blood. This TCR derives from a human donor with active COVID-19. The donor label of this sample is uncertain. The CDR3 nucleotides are TGCGCCAGCAGCTCCACAGGGCAAGAGACCCAGTACTTC. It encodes CASSSTGQETQYF.